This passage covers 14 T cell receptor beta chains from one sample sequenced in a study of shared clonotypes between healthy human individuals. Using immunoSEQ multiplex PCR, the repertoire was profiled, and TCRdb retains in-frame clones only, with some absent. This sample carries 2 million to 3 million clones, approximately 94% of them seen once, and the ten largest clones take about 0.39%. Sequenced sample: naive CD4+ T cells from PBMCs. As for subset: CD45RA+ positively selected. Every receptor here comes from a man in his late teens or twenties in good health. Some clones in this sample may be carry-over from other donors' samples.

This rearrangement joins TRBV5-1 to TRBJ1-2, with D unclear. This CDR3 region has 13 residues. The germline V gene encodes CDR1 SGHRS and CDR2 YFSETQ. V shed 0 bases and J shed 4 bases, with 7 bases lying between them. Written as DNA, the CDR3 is TGCGCCAGCAGCTTGGACAGAAGCTATGGCTACACCTTC. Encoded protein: CASSLDRSYGYTF. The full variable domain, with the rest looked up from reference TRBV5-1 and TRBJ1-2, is KAGVTQTPRYLIKTRGQQVTLSCSPISGHRSVSWYQQTPGQGLQFLFEYFSETQRNKGNFPGRFSGRQFSNSRSEMNVSTLELGDSALYLCASSLDRSYGYTFGSGTRLTVV.

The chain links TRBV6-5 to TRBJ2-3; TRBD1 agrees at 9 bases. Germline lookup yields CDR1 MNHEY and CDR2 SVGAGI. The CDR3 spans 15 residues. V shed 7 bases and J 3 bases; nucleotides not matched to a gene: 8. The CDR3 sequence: CASIPRDRATDTQYF. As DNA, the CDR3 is TGTGCCAGCATTCCCCGGGACAGGGCGACAGATACGCAGTATTTT.

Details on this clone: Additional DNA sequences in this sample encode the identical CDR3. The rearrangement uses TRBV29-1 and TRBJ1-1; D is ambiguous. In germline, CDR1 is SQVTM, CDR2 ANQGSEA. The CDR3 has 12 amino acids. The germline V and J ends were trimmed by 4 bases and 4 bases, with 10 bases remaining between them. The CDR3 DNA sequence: TGCAGCGTTGGGCCGGGAGGCACTGAAGCTTTCTTT. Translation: CSVGPGGTEAFF.

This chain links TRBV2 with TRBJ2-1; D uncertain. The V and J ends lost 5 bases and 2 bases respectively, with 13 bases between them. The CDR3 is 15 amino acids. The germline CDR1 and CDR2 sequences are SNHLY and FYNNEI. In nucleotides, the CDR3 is TGTGCCAGCAGTCGAAGCGCTATGCCCTACAATGAGCAGTTCTTC. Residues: CASSRSAMPYNEQFF.

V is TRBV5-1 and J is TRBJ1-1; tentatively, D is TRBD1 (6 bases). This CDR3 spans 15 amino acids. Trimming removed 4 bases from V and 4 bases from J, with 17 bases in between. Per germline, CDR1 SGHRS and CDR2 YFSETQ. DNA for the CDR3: TGCGCCAGCAGCCCGACAGGAGCGATAGGCACTGAAGCTTTCTTT. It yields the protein CASSPTGAIGTEAFF.

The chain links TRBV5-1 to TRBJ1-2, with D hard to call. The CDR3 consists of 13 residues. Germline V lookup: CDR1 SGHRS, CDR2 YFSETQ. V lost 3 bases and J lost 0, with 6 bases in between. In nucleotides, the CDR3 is TGCGCCAGCAGCTCGGATCCTAACTATGGCTACACCTTC. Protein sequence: CASSSDPNYGYTF.

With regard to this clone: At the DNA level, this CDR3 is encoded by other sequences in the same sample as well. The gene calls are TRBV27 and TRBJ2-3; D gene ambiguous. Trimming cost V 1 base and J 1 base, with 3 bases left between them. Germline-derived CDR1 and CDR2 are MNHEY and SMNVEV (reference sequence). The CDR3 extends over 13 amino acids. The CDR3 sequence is CASSLLGTDTQYF. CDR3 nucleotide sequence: TGTGCCAGCAGTTTATTAGGCACAGATACGCAGTATTTT.

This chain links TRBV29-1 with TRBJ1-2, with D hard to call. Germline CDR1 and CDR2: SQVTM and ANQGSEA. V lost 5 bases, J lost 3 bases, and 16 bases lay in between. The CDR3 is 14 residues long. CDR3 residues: CSVPGRGRDYGYTF. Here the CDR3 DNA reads TGCAGCGTTCCGGGTCGGGGAAGAGACTATGGCTACACCTTC.

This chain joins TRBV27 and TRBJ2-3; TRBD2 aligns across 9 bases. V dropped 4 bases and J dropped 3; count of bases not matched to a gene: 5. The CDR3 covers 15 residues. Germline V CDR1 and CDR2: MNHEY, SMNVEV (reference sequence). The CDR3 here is CASSSPSGKTDTQYF. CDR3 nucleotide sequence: TGTGCCAGCAGTTCTCCTAGCGGGAAGACAGATACGCAGTATTTT.

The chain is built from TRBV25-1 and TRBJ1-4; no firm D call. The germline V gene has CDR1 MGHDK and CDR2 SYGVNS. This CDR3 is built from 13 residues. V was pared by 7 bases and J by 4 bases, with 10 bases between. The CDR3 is CASKGIRNEKLFF. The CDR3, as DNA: TGTGCCAGCAAAGGGATTCGTAATGAAAAACTGTTTTTT.

The DNA of the CDR3 is TGCGCCAGCACCCTCGATTTCACTAGCGGACAATCAGATACGCAGTATTTT. Amino acid sequence: CASTLDFTSGQSDTQYF. The chain carries TRBV5-1 and TRBJ2-3, with TRBD2 matching 8 bases. Germline loops: CDR1 SGHRS, CDR2 YFSETQ. V lost 6 bases to trimming and J lost 4 bases; unmatched junction nucleotides: 16. The CDR3 extends over 17 amino acids.

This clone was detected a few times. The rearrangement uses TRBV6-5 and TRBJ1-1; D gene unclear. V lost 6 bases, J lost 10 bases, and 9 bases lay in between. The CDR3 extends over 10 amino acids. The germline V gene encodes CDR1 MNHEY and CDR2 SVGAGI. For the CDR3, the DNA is TGTGCCAGCAGCCCCCCCAGAGCTTTCTTT. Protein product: CASSPPRAFF.

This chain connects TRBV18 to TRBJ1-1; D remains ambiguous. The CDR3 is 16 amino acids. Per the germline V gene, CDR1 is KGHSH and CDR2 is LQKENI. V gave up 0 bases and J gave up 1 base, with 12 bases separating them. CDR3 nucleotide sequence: TGTGCCAGCTCACCACCGATCCCCCGTCCGAACACTGAAGCTTTCTTT. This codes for CASSPPIPRPNTEAFF.

In DNA, the CDR3 is TGTGCCAGTAGTATTAGGCTGGCGGGAGGAACAGATACGCAGTATTTT. Translation: CASSIRLAGGTDTQYF. This sequence joins TRBV19 and TRBJ2-3, with 8 bases fitting TRBD2. With V trimmed by 3 bases and J by 3 bases, 8 bases remained unmatched. Germline values: CDR1 LNHDA, CDR2 SQIVND (reference sequence). The CDR3 sequence is 16 residues long.